One and the same sample provided the 2 T cell receptor beta chains below, sequenced in a study of T cell responses to AZD1222 COVID-19 vaccine. Clones were read by immunoSEQ multiplex PCR, and TCRdb kept only the in-frame ones, dropping some. In the table there are some 180,000 clones, about nine tenths of which are singletons. This sample comprised peripheral blood, obtained 28 days after the second AZD1222 dose. The receptors were gathered from an adult who received the AZD1222 COVID-19 vaccine.

The chain joins TRBV6-5 to TRBJ1-1; possibly TRBD1 for D (6 bases). Trimming left V 8 bases short and J 1 base short, with 14 bases between. Germline V gene sequence: CDR1 MNHEY, CDR2 SVGAGI. The CDR3 sequence is 14 residues long. The CDR3 spells CASSRGVSNTEAFF. The CDR3 DNA reads as TGTGCCAGCTCCAGGGGAGTCTCGAACACTGAAGCTTTCTTT.

This clone came up a few times. This sequence joins TRBV7-2 and TRBJ1-2, with 7 bases fitting TRBD1. CDR1 and CDR2 from the germline V gene are SGHTA and FQGNSA. V was pared by 5 bases and J by 3 bases, with 9 bases of the junction left unmatched. The CDR3 spans 15 residues. The CDR3, as DNA: TGTGCCAGCAGCCGTACCGGGGACAGAGACTATGGCTACACCTTC. Translation: CASSRTGDRDYGYTF.